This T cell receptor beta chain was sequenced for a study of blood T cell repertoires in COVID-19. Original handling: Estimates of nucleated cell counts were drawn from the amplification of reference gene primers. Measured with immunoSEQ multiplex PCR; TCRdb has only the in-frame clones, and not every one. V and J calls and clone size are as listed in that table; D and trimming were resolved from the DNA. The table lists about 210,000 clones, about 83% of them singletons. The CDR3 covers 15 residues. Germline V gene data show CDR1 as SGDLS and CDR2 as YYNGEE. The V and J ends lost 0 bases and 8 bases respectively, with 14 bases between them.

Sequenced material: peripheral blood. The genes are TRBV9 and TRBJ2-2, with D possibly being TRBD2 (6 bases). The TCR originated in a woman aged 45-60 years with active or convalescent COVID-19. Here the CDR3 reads CASSVGRLELGELFF. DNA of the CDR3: TGTGCCAGCAGCGTAGGGCGACTAGAGTTGGGGGAGCTGTTTTTT. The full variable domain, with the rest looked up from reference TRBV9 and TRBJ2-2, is DSGVTQTPKHLITATGQRVTLRCSPRSGDLSVYWYQQSLDQGLQFLIQYYNGEERAKGNILERFSAQQFPDLHSELNLSSLELGDSALYFCASSVGRLELGELFFGEGSRLTVL.